These T cell receptor beta chains were read from a single sample in a study of CD8 T cells in ankylosing spondylitis. Each CDR3 protein gets one entry after TCRdb re-called the 5' RACE reads with MiXCR. This sample has 230,000 or so distinct CDR3 sequences, with approximately 20% found just once. Sequences were obtained from blood, either unsorted or a sorted T cell fraction (not recorded which). The receptor set was obtained from a male donor with ankylosing spondylitis or in good health (not recorded which). CDR3s include the opening cysteine and the closing phenylalanine or tryptophan. A D gene is named only where the DNA matches it firmly. Size is omitted from some rows. Given values are once, few, many or a class for expanded clones.

clone_size	v_call	j_call	d_call	cdr3_nt	cdr3_aa
.	TRBV10-3	TRBJ2-1	.	TGTGCCATCAGTGAAACTAGACTTAGCGGCACCTACTCCTACAATGAGCAGTTCTTC	CAISETRLSGTYSYNEQFF
.	TRBV5-1	TRBJ1-1	.	TGCGCCAGCAGCTTGGTAACAGGGTTAATGAACACTGAAGCTTTCTTT	CASSLVTGLMNTEAFF
few	TRBV10-3	TRBJ2-7	.	TGTGCCATCAGTGATTCCGGGACAACCTACGAGCAGTACTTC	CAISDSGTTYEQYF
.	TRBV20-1	TRBJ2-5	TRBD2	TGCAGTGCTACTCCCGGGACTAGCGGGAGAGAGACCCAGTACTTC	CSATPGTSGRETQYF
.	TRBV7-2	TRBJ2-4	TRBD1	TGTGCCAGCAGCTTGGAAAACAGGGGGCCACAAAAAAACATTCAGTACTTC	CASSLENRGPQKNIQYF
.	TRBV5-5	TRBJ1-6	.	TGTGCCAGCAGCTTCTCCCCGGGCTCCTATAATTCACCCCTCCACTTT	CASSFSPGSYNSPLHF
.	TRBV29-1	TRBJ2-7	.	TGCAGCGTTGAAAACCAGGCCTACGAGCAGTACTTC	CSVENQAYEQYF
many	TRBV3-1	TRBJ2-2	TRBD2	TGTGCCAGCAGCCAACACCCGGGACTAGCAAACACCGGGGAGCTGTTTTTT	CASSQHPGLANTGELFF
.	TRBV5-1	TRBJ1-1	.	TGCGCCAGCGGAGAGGACGGTCCCGGGGTGAACACTGAAGCTTTCTTT	CASGEDGPGVNTEAFF
few	TRBV5-6	TRBJ2-5	.	TGTGCCAGCAGCCCAGAGGGAGCGTCGATGGGGTCAGAGACCCAGTACTTC	CASSPEGASMGSETQYF
few	TRBV4-1	TRBJ1-4	TRBD1	TGCGCCAGCAGCCCCCGACAGGGCACTAATGAAAAACTGTTTTTT	CASSPRQGTNEKLFF
.	TRBV12-3/TRBV12-4	TRBJ2-7	.	TGTGCCAGCAGTTCCCGGGGACTCACCTACGAGCAGTACTTC	CASSSRGLTYEQYF
.	TRBV5-1	TRBJ2-2	.	TGCGCCAGCAGCTTGACCGTAGGCGGGGAGCTGTTTTTT	CASSLTVGGELFF
.	TRBV4-3	TRBJ1-2	TRBD1	TGCGCCAGCAGCCAAGACAGACAGGGACATACTGGCTACACCTTC	CASSQDRQGHTGYTF
few	TRBV20-1	TRBJ2-7	.	TGCAGTGCTAGAGCGTTCACGGAGGGGTACGAGCAGTACTTC	CSARAFTEGYEQYF
many	TRBV5-1	TRBJ1-1	.	TGCGCCAGCAGCTTGGCTTCTGGAGGCACTGAAGCTTTCTTT	CASSLASGGTEAFF
few	TRBV7-2	TRBJ2-1	TRBD2	TGTGCCAGCAGCTTAAGTCTAGCGGGTAACAATGAGCAGTTCTTC	CASSLSLAGNNEQFF
few	TRBV20-1	TRBJ2-7	.	TGCAGTGCTAGAGATCTTTGGGTGGGCAGCTCCTACGAGCAGTACTTC	CSARDLWVGSSYEQYF
.	TRBV7-5	TRBJ2-7	.	.	CISVPEAPKTEVSYEQYF
.	TRBV5-1	TRBJ2-2	.	TGCGCCAGCAGTTTTTTCGGGGGGCTCGGCACCGGGGAGCTGTTTTTT	CASSFFGGLGTGELFF
.	TRBV29-1	TRBJ2-3	TRBD2	TGCAGCTATATCCTAGGACTAGCGGGAGGGCCGAGCACAGATACGCAGTATTTT	CSYILGLAGGPSTDTQYF
.	TRBV12-3/TRBV12-4	TRBJ2-1	.	TGTGCCAGCAGTTTAGCGAACTTGTACAATGAGCAGTTCTTC	CASSLANLYNEQFF
once	TRBV6-4	TRBJ2-3	.	TGTGCCAGCAGTGACGGCCGCGGGACCAGCACAGATACGCAGTATTTT	CASSDGRGTSTDTQYF
many	TRBV5-1	TRBJ2-7	TRBD1	TGCGCCAGCAGCTCCGGAGGGCAGGGGGCGGCGGACGAGCAGTACTTC	CASSSGGQGAADEQYF
few	TRBV5-6	TRBJ2-7	.	TGTGCCAGCAGCTCGGGGGAACCTCTAGCTTCCAGCTCCTACGAGCAGTACTTC	CASSSGEPLASSSYEQYF
few	TRBV5-1	TRBJ1-2	TRBD1	TGCGCCAGCAGCCCGGGACAGGGACCCTCGTTGGGAGGCTACACCTTC	CASSPGQGPSLGGYTF
large	TRBV5-4	TRBJ2-3	.	TGTGCCAGCAGCGCCACCGGTAGGCAAGTAGATACGCAGTATTTT	CASSATGRQVDTQYF
many	TRBV10-3	TRBJ2-7	TRBD1	TGTGCCATCAGGGACCGGGACAGGGCCTACGAGCAGTACTTC	CAIRDRDRAYEQYF
.	TRBV15	TRBJ2-2	.	TGTGCCACCAGCAGAGTAGTGGTCTTTACGAACACCGGGGAGCTGTTTTTT	CATSRVVVFTNTGELFF
.	TRBV7-9	TRBJ2-7	.	TGTGCCAGCAGCTTGGCCTATTCCCGGGACGGCTACGAGCAGTACTTC	CASSLAYSRDGYEQYF
few	TRBV12-3/TRBV12-4	TRBJ2-1	.	TGTGCCAGCAGTTTAGAATCTAATATCAATGAGCAGTTCTTC	CASSLESNINEQFF
.	TRBV10-1	TRBJ2-7	.	TGCGCCAGCAGTGAGTCGGGGTCAGGTAACGAGCAGTACTTC	CASSESGSGNEQYF
.	TRBV10-3	TRBJ1-2	.	TGTGCCACCAACCCGGGCCTAGGACAAGTCCTCTATGGCTACACCTTC	CATNPGLGQVLYGYTF
many	TRBV29-1	TRBJ2-7	.	TGCAGCGCCGGATTAGGGTACGAGCAGTACTTC	CSAGLGYEQYF
.	TRBV19	TRBJ2-1	TRBD2	TGTGCCAGTAGTCCAGGACTAGCGGGAGATGGCTATGAGCAGTTCTTC	CASSPGLAGDGYEQFF
few	TRBV20-1	TRBJ2-3	.	TGCAGTGCGGTCGAGGTAGAATGGGTTGCAGATACGCAGTATTTT	CSAVEVEWVADTQYF
few	TRBV5-1	TRBJ2-1	TRBD2	TGCGCCAGCAGCTTAGAGGAAAGCGGGAGCCCCTACAATGAGCAGTTCTTC	CASSLEESGSPYNEQFF
few	TRBV5-1	TRBJ1-4	TRBD1	TGCGCCAGCAGGCAACCGGGACAGGTTAATGAAAAACTGTTTTTT	CASRQPGQVNEKLFF
.	TRBV29-1	TRBJ2-2	.	TGCAGCGTAGCCCAGGGAAACACCGGGGAGCTGTTTTTT	CSVAQGNTGELFF
many	TRBV4-1	TRBJ1-4	.	TGCGCCAGCAGCCAAGCATGGGAATTTAATGAAAAACTGTTTTTT	CASSQAWEFNEKLFF
few	TRBV27	TRBJ2-7	TRBD1	TGTGCCAGCAGTTCCGGGACAGGGGGCGCGTACGAGCAGTACTTC	CASSSGTGGAYEQYF
.	TRBV20-1	TRBJ1-2	.	TGCAGCAGCACAGGGATAGGCTATGGCTACACCTTC	CSSTGIGYGYTF
.	TRBV20-1	TRBJ2-1	TRBD2	TGCAGTGCTAGGGGACTAGCGGGTCATAATGAGCAGTTCTTC	CSARGLAGHNEQFF
many	TRBV7-8	TRBJ2-3	.	TGTGCCAGCAGCTTAACCCCACCAGATACGCAGTATTTT	CASSLTPPDTQYF
.	TRBV6-2/TRBV6-3	TRBJ2-1	.	TGTGCCAGCAGTTACAATCTCAGGGGCGGATTCTACAATGAGCAGTTCTTC	CASSYNLRGGFYNEQFF